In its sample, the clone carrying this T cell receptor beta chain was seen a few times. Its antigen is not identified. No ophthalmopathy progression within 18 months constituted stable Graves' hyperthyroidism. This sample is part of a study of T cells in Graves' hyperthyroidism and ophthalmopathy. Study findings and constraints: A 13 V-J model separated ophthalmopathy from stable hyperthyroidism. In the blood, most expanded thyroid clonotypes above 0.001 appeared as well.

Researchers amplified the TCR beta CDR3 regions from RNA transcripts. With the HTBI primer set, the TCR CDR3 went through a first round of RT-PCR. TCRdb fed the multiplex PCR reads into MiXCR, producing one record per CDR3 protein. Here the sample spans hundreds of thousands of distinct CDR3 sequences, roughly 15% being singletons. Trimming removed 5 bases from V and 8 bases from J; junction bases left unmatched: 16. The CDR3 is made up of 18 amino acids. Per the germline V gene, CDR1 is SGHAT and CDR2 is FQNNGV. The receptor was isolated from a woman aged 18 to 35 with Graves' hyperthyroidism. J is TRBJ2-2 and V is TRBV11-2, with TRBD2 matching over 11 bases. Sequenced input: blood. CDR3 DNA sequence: TGTGCCAGCAGCCCCCCCGCGGTAGCGGGAGGGCCGAGTGGGGAGCTGTTTTTT. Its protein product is CASSPPAVAGGPSGELFF.